This T cell receptor (beta chain) appears in the sequencing data of a study of OX40 agonist ivuxolimab in advanced cancers. The table came from immunoSEQ multiplex PCR; TCRdb's copy has only in-frame clones and leaves some out. The top ten clones hold more than 2% of a sample with tens of thousands of clones, approximately 85% of them seen once. Study observations and caveats: Low normalized T-cell clonal expansion was additionally recorded for some nonresponders.

Germline lookup yields CDR1 MDHEN and CDR2 SYDVKM. CDR3 size: 14 residues. J lost 4 bases, V lost 8 bases, and 11 bases had no gene match. Turning to this clone: Antigen: not known.

Source: CD4+ or CD8+ T cells sorted from blood, taken in a trial of the OX40 agonist ivuxolimab. This chain uses TRBV28 with TRBJ2-7; 7 nucleotides align to TRBD1. This sequence was found in an adult with an advanced solid tumor such as melanoma, head and neck, liver or kidney cancer. The CDR3 sequence: CASRTLGQTYEQYF. CDR3 nucleotides: TGTGCCAGCCGAACTTTGGGACAGACTTACGAGCAGTACTTC.